Shown below are 21 T cell receptor beta chains from a single sample sequenced in a study of blood T cells in healthy people across ages. Then a second PCR, running about 6 to 11 cycles, was carried out with a sample-barcoded 5' primer and a J-beta primer mix. TCRdb fed the 5' RACE reads into MiXCR, producing one record per CDR3 protein. The table has fewer than 800,000 distinct CDR3 sequences, about 21% seen once; the top ten hold 3.5% to 4%. The specimen was blood. These receptors all come from an older man in good health.

This clonotype turned up a few times. The chain carries TRBV20-1 and TRBJ2-5; weak D call: TRBD1 (5 bases). The ends were cut back, 0 bases at V and 2 bases at J, with 7 bases in the middle. From germline, CDR1 is DFQATT and CDR2 SNEGSKA (reference sequence). The CDR3 has 13 residues. In DNA form, the CDR3 reads TGCAGTGCTAGAGATGACAGTCAAGAGACCCAGTACTTC. Translating it yields CSARDDSQETQYF.

Remarks on this clonotype: A read error may explain this, as a much larger clone is one base away. The chain uses TRBV2 and TRBJ2-7; D possibly matches TRBD1 or TRBD2 (5 bases each). CDR3 length: 13 amino acids. V lost 11 bases to trimming and J lost 0 bases, with 14 bases between them. Germline V gene sequence: CDR1 SNHLY, CDR2 FYNNEI. CDR3 DNA sequence: TGTGCCTGCGAGGGACGGAGCTCCTACGAGCAGTACTTC. Translation gives CACEGRSSYEQYF. Using reference TRBV2 and TRBJ2-7 for the parts outside the CDR3, the full variable domain is EPEVTQTPSHQVTQMGQEVILRCVPISNHLYFYWYRQILGQKVEFLVSFYNNEISEKSEIFDDQFSVERPDGSNFTLKIRSTKLEDSAMYFCACEGRSSYEQYFGPGTRLTVT.

The CDR3 protein is CASSEGLAGGEETQYF. CDR3 DNA sequence: TGTGCCAGCAGTGAGGGACTAGCGGGAGGGGAAGAGACCCAGTACTTC. The chain couples TRBV6-1 to TRBJ2-5; 16 positions match TRBD2. The germline gives CDR1 MNHNS, CDR2 SASEGT. Trimming took 3 bases from V and 3 from J; bases not matched to a gene: 1. The CDR3 has 16 residues.

Here the CDR3 reads CASSYVGTNTDTQYF. CDR3 DNA: TGTGCCAGCAGTTACGTTGGGACGAACACAGATACGCAGTATTTT. V and J are TRBV6-6 and TRBJ2-3; D assignment may be TRBD1 or TRBD2 (5 bases each). Germline lookup yields CDR1 MNHNY and CDR2 SVGAGI (reference sequence). The CDR3 totals 15 residues. Deletions cut 2 bases from V and 2 bases from J, with 11 bases between.

This clonotype was detected a few times. The chain couples TRBV9 to TRBJ2-4; 9 bases agree with TRBD1. This CDR3 is 15 amino acids long. The trim removed 0 bases at V and 7 bases at J, leaving 5 bases unmatched. Germline CDR1 and CDR2: SGDLS and YYNGEE. DNA of the CDR3: TGTGCCAGCAGCGTAGAGGGGACAGGGTATAACATTCAGTACTTC. It yields the protein CASSVEGTGYNIQYF.

In this sample, this clonotype turned up a few times. The chain employs TRBV7-9 and TRBJ1-2; D is unresolved. The V and J ends lost 8 bases and 5 bases respectively, with 15 bases between them. In germline, CDR1 is SEHNR, CDR2 FQNEAQ (reference sequence). CDR3 size: 13 residues. The CDR3 nucleotides read TGTGCCAGCGGACCCACGAGAACGTATGGCTACACCTTC. Protein sequence: CASGPTRTYGYTF.

This clonotype appeared once. A much more abundant neighbour one base away suggests this may be a read error. V is TRBV5-1 and J is TRBJ2-5; TRBD1 matches at 7 bases. This CDR3 contains 15 residues. Germline V gives CDR1 SGHRS, CDR2 YFSETQ. As DNA, the CDR3 is TGCGCCGGCAGCTTGGCCGGACAGGCGCAAGAGACCCAGTACTTC. This gives the protein CAGSLAGQAQETQYF.

This clonotype has more than one count but fewer than ten. J is TRBJ2-1 and V is TRBV5-1, with TRBD1 identical over 9 bases. V gave up 4 bases and J gave up 3 bases; unmatched junction bases: 8. The CDR3 sequence is 16 residues long. CDR1 is SGHRS and CDR2 is YFSETQ in the germline V gene. CDR3 nucleotide sequence: TGCGCCAGCAGCCCCGCCCGGGACAGGGACTACAATGAGCAGTTCTTC. It is translated as CASSPARDRDYNEQFF.

This chain's CDR3 is CASSNLERISSYNEQFF. Here the CDR3 DNA reads TGTGCCAGCAGCAATTTGGAGCGGATTAGCTCCTACAATGAGCAGTTCTTC. V and J are TRBV21-1 and TRBJ2-1; TRBD2, the table's D call, lacks a check against the DNA. TRBV21-1 is described as a pseudogene. CDR3 length equals 17 residues.

The V gene is TRBV5-1, the J gene TRBJ2-5, with unresolved D. The DNA end is a closer match to TRBJ2-1, so the J assignment may be wrong. The germline gives CDR1 SGHRS, CDR2 YFSETQ. This CDR3 spans 10 amino acids. In DNA form, the CDR3 reads TGCGCCAGCCTCTACAATGAGCAGTTCTTC. Amino acids: CASLYNEQFF.

This clonotype was seen a handful of times. The chain is built from TRBV10-3 and TRBJ1-2, with TRBD1 as a possible D gene (5 bases). This CDR3 is built from 18 residues. CDR1 is ENHRY, CDR2 SYGVKD, per germline. Trimming removed 6 bases from V and 2 bases from J, with 25 bases in between. The CDR3 DNA follows: TGTGCCATCAGCGATTCAGGGAATCCAGGGTATGGGAACTATGGCTACACCTTC. Translating gives CAISDSGNPGYGNYGYTF.

This clonotype appeared a few times. This sequence joins TRBV6-1 and TRBJ1-1; 8 bases fit TRBD1. Germline V gene sequence: CDR1 MNHNS, CDR2 SASEGT. The CDR3 loop spans 14 amino acids. After removal of 10 bases from V and 2 bases from J, the junction contained 9 bases not matched to a gene. CDR3 nucleotides: TGTGCCACCGAGCCCGACAGGGGTAACACTGAAGCTTTCTTT. Its translation is CATEPDRGNTEAFF.

This clonotype was detected many times. The J gene is TRBJ2-1, the V gene TRBV14; possibly TRBD2 for D (5 bases). Germline CDR1 reads SGHDN; CDR2 reads FVKESK. The CDR3 is 18 amino acids. Deletions cut 0 bases from V and 4 bases from J, with 19 bases between. The CDR3 spells CASSQETGLTGVYNEQFF. The CDR3 DNA reads TGTGCCAGCAGCCAAGAAACGGGGTTGACTGGGGTATACAATGAGCAGTTCTTC. Based on the CDR3 plus reference TRBV14 and TRBJ2-1, the full variable domain is EAGVTQFPSHSVIEKGQTVTLRCDPISGHDNLYWYRRVMGKEIKFLLHFVKESKQDESGMPNNRFLAERTGGTYSTLKVQPAELEDSGVYFCASSQETGLTGVYNEQFFGPGTRLTVL.

This clonotype was counted between two and nine times. V usage is TRBV7-2 and J usage is TRBJ2-7; 11 bases are a match to TRBD1. V was pared by 4 bases and J by 4 bases, with 6 bases of the junction left unmatched. There are 15 residues in the CDR3. CDR1 SGHTA and CDR2 FQGNSA come from the germline V gene. This CDR3 reads CASSWDRGSVYEQYF. The CDR3 DNA is TGTGCCAGCAGCTGGGACAGGGGGTCTGTTTACGAGCAGTACTTC. Full variable domain (remainder filled in from reference TRBV7-2 and TRBJ2-7): GAGVSQSPSNKVTEKGKDVELRCDPISGHTALYWYRQSLGQGLEFLIYFQGNSAPDKSGLPSDRFSAERTGGSVSTLTIQRTQQEDSAVYLCASSWDRGSVYEQYFGPGTRLTVT.

This clonotype appeared a few times. V usage is TRBV5-1 and J usage is TRBJ2-5; D possibly matches TRBD1 or TRBD2 (5 bases each). Germline lookup yields CDR1 SGHRS and CDR2 YFSETQ. The CDR3 consists of 13 residues. The V end lost 4 bases, the J end lost 11 bases, and 18 bases lay between the germline ends. DNA of the CDR3: TGCGCCAGCAGCGCCGTATCGGGGCCTGGGCAGTACTTC. Translated: CASSAVSGPGQYF. The variable domain in full, completed from reference TRBV5-1 and TRBJ2-5, reads KAGVTQTPRYLIKTRGQQVTLSCSPISGHRSVSWYQQTPGQGLQFLFEYFSETQRNKGNFPGRFSGRQFSNSRSEMNVSTLELGDSALYLCASSAVSGPGQYFGPGTRLLVL.

This clonotype came up a few times. V usage is TRBV20-1 and J usage is TRBJ1-4; weak D call: TRBD1 (6 bases). This CDR3 spans 14 amino acids. The V gene lost 5 bases and the J gene lost 0 bases, with 10 bases spanning the gap. Per germline, CDR1 DFQATT and CDR2 SNEGSKA (reference sequence). The CDR3 reads CSAPGQPTNEKLFF. The DNA for the CDR3 is TGCAGTGCTCCAGGACAGCCAACTAATGAAAAACTGTTTTTT.

This clonotype was seen a handful of times. The chain couples TRBV29-1 to TRBJ2-1; the D is unclear. Germline V CDR1 and CDR2: SQVTM, ANQGSEA. The CDR3 loop spans 15 amino acids. Trimming removed 7 bases from V and 3 bases from J, with 19 bases in between. The CDR3 coding sequence is TGCAGCGCTTCGGACGGGCGCCTTGACTACAATGAGCAGTTCTTC. This translates into CSASDGRLDYNEQFF.

This clonotype was seen many times. The rearrangement links TRBV15 to TRBJ2-3, with a possible D match to TRBD2 (6 bases). Germline-derived CDR1 and CDR2 are LNHNV and YYDKDF (reference sequence). The CDR3 is 16 residues long. Trimming shortened V by 2 bases and J by 2 bases, and 14 bases separated the two germline ends. This CDR3 reads CATSRRLGGLTDTQYF. The CDR3 DNA reads TGTGCCACCAGCAGACGCCTGGGGGGACTCACAGATACGCAGTATTTT.

The rearrangement uses TRBV6-2 or TRBV6-3 and TRBJ2-4; 7 bases match TRBD1. The CDR3 has 17 residues. Germline CDR1 is MNHEY and CDR2 is SVGEGT. Trimming took 2 bases from V and 0 from J; bases not matched to a gene: 7. This chain's CDR3 is CASSYARDSLAKNIQYF. CDR3 DNA sequence: TGTGCCAGCAGTTACGCCCGGGACAGTCTAGCCAAAAACATTCAGTACTTC.

At least ten counts were recorded for this clonotype. The chain recombines TRBV6-5 with TRBJ2-4; D might be TRBD1 or TRBD2, each matching 6 bases. The CDR3 has 13 residues. V shed 6 bases and J shed 7 bases, with 13 bases lying between them. Germline values: CDR1 MNHEY, CDR2 SVGAGI. The CDR3 DNA reads TGTGCCAGCAGCTCCAGGGGAGGTAACATTCAGTACTTC. Protein: CASSSRGGNIQYF.

The chain is built from TRBV5-1 and TRBJ2-1; 8 bases are shared with TRBD1. Germline V gives CDR1 SGHRS, CDR2 YFSETQ. There are 15 residues in the CDR3. After removal of 5 bases from V and 4 bases from J, the junction contained 8 bases not matched to a gene. The CDR3 protein is CASRTTGELYNEQFF. DNA for the CDR3: TGCGCCAGCAGGACGACAGGGGAATTGTACAATGAGCAGTTCTTC.